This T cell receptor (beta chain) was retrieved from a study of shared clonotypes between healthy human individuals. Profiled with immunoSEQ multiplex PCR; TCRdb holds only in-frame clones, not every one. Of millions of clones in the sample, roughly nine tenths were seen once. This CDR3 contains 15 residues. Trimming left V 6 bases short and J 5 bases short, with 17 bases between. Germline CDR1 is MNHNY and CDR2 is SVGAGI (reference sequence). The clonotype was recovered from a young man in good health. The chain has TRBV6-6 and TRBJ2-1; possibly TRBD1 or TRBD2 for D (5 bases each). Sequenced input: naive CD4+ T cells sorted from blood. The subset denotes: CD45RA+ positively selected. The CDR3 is CASRPSGTENNEQFF. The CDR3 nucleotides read TGTGCCAGCAGACCCTCCGGGACGGAAAACAATGAGCAGTTCTTC.